This TCR beta chain comes out of a study of T cells in Graves' hyperthyroidism and ophthalmopathy. Findings and caveats of the study: Ophthalmopathy stood apart from stable hyperthyroidism in a 13 V-J model. Expanded thyroid clonotypes (above 0.001) were mostly also found in blood.

From RNA transcripts, TCR beta CDR3 regions were amplified. HTBI primers were employed in a first-round RT-PCR of the TCR CDR3. MiXCR, applied by TCRdb to the multiplex PCR reads, yields one record per CDR3 protein. The table lists roughly 710,000 distinct CDR3 sequences, under 45% of them singletons, with around 31% in the top ten. The V and J ends lost 6 bases and 0 bases respectively, with 15 bases between them. From germline, CDR1 is MNHNS and CDR2 SASEGT. The CDR3 has 16 amino acids. This clonotype has only one observation. No antigen is known for it. It was considered stable Graves' hyperthyroidism when ophthalmopathy did not progress within 18 months. From around 11 ml of fresh peripheral blood, PBMCs were isolated.

The chain joins TRBV6-1 to TRBJ2-1; D not resolved. The origin of this receptor is a woman between 40 and 50 years old with Graves' hyperthyroidism. Sample: blood. CDR3 DNA: TGTGCCAGCAGCTTCGGCACCCAAGGCTCCTACAATGAGCAGTTCTTC. Its translation: CASSFGTQGSYNEQFF.